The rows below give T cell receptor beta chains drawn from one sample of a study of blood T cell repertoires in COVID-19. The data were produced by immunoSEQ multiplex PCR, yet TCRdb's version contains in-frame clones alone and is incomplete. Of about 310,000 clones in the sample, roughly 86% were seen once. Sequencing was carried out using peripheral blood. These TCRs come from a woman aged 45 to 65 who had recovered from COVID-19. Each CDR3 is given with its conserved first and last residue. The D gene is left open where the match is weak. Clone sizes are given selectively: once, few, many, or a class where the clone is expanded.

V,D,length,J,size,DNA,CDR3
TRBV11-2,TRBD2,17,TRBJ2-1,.,TGTGCCAGCAGCTTAACACTAGCGGTGACCTCTTACAATGAGCAGTTCTTC,CASSLTLAVTSYNEQFF
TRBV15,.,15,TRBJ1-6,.,TGTGCCACCAGCAGAGGGACGAGGGGGAATTCACCCCTCCACTTT,CATSRGTRGNSPLHF
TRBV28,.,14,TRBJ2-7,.,TGTGCCAGCAGCGACCCAGGGCGCACCTACGAGCAGTACTTC,CASSDPGRTYEQYF
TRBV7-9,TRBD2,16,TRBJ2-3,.,TGTGCCAGCAGCGACTTAACGTGGCGGGAGACAGATACGCAGTATTTT,CASSDLTWRETDTQYF
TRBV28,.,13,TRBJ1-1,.,TGTGCCAGCAGAGCCACGGGGGGGCGGGCAGCTTTCTTT,CASRATGGRAAFF
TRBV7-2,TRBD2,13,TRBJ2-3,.,TGTGCCAGCAGCTGGGGGGGTAAAGATACGCAGTATTTT,CASSWGGKDTQYF
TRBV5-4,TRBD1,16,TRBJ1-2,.,TGTGCCAGCAGGCGCTGGGGGACAGCAAACTTCTATGGCTACACCTTC,CASRRWGTANFYGYTF
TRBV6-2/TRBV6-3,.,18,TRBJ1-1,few,TGTGCCAGCAGTTTTTTTAGGGCGAAGTCCGGGGAGTTAACTGAAGCTTTCTTT,CASSFFRAKSGELTEAFF
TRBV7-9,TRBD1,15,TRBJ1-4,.,TGTGCCAGCAGCTTCCAGGGACAGGGGAATGAAAAACTGTTTTTT,CASSFQGQGNEKLFF
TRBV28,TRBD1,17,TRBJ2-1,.,TGTGCCAGCAGCCTCAATAGACAGGGTTCGTCCTACAATGAGCAGTTCTTC,CASSLNRQGSSYNEQFF
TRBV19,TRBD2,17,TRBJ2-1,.,TGTGCCAGTAGTATAGTAGGGGGGACTAGCGGCTACAATGAGCAGTTCTTC,CASSIVGGTSGYNEQFF
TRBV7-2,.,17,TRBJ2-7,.,TGTGCCAGCAGCCTCCGGGTTCCGACCGTGGGCTCCTACGAGCAGTACTTC,CASSLRVPTVGSYEQYF
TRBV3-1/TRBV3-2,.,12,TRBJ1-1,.,TGTGCCAGCAGCCAGGCCAACACTGAAGCTTTCTTT,CASSQANTEAFF
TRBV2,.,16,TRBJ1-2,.,TGTGCCAGCAGTGATCAGGGGATCCCGGCCCGCCATGGCTACACCTTC,CASSDQGIPARHGYTF
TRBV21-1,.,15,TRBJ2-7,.,TGTGCCAGCAGCAAAGAGAGGACAGGGGTCTACGAGCAGTACTTC,CASSKERTGVYEQYF
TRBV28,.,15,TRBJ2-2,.,TGTGCCAGCAGCCCGGGGGGACAGAACACCGGGGAGCTGTTTTTT,CASSPGGQNTGELFF
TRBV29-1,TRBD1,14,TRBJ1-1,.,TGCAGCGTAAAATCCGGGACAGGGGGCACTGAAGCTTTCTTT,CSVKSGTGGTEAFF
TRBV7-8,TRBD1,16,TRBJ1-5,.,TGTGCCAGCAGCGGGGACAGGTTGATCACCATTCAGCCCCAGCATTTT,CASSGDRLITIQPQHF
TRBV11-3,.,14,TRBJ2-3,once,TGTGCCAGCAGCTCCCGGGACTCCGGAGATACGCAGTATTTT,CASSSRDSGDTQYF
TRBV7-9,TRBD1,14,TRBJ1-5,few,TGTGCCAGCAGCTTGGGACAGGGAGAACAGCCCCAGCATTTT,CASSLGQGEQPQHF
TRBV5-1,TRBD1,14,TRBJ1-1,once,TGCGCCAGCAGCTGGCAGGGGGATAACACTGAAGCTTTCTTT,CASSWQGDNTEAFF
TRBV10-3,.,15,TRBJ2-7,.,TGTGCCATCACCCCAGGGGCACAGGGCCGATACGAGCAGTACTTC,CAITPGAQGRYEQYF
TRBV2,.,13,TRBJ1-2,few,TGTGCCAGCAGTGTTCTGGAGTACTATGGCTACACCTTC,CASSVLEYYGYTF
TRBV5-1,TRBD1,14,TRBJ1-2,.,TGCGCCAGCAGCTTAGGGGGCGCACTCTATGGCTACACCTTC,CASSLGGALYGYTF
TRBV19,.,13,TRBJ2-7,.,TGTGCCAGTAGTGAAGGGGATTGGGTCGAGCAGTACTTC,CASSEGDWVEQYF
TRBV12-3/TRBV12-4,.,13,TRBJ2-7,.,TGTGCCAGCAGTCGATCAACAGCCGGCGAGCAGTACTTC,CASSRSTAGEQYF
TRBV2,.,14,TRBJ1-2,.,TGTGCCAGCAGTGAACTGGGGGCAGACTATGGCTACACCTTC,CASSELGADYGYTF
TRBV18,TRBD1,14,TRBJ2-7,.,TGTGCCAGCTCACCGGGACAGGAACCCTACGAGCAGTACTTC,CASSPGQEPYEQYF
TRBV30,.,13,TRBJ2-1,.,TGTGCCTGGAGCCCAACAACCCTCTCTGAGCAGTTCTTC,CAWSPTTLSEQFF
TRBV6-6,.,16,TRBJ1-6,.,TGTGCCAGCAGTAGGGGGGGAGGGAGATATAATTCACCCCTCCACTTT,CASSRGGGRYNSPLHF
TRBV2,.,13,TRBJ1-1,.,TGTGCCAGCGTCAGAGACAGGAACACTGAAGCTTTCTTT,CASVRDRNTEAFF
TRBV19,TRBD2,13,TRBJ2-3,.,TGTGCCAGTCGACTAGCGGGCACAGATACGCAGTATTTT,CASRLAGTDTQYF